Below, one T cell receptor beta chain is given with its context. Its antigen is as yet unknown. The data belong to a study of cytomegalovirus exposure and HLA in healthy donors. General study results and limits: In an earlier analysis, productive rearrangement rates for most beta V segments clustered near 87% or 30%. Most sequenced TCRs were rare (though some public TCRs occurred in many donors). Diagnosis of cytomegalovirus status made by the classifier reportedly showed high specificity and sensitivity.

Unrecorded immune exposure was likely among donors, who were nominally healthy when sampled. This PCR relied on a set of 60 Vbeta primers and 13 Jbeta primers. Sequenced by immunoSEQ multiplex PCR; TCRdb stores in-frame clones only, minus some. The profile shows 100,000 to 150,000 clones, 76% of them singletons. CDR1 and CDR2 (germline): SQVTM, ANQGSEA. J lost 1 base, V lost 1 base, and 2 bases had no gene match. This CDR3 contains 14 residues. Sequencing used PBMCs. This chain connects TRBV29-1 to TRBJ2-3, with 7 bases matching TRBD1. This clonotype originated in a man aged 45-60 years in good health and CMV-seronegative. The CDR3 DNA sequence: TGCAGCGTTGAAGGGACAGGTGGCACAGATACGCAGTATTTT. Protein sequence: CSVEGTGGTDTQYF.